This entry is about one TCR beta chain. These data originate in a study of T cells expressing NK-cell markers. About the research overall: The study drew TCR beta repertoires from sorted CD3+CD56+NKG2C+, CD3+CD56+NKG2C- and CD3+CD56-NKG2C+ T cells.

The CDR3 has 14 residues. Germline assignment: CDR1 LNHDA and CDR2 SQIVND (reference sequence). TCRdb reprocessed the 5' RACE reads; each CDR3 protein has one entry and no DNA is given. The sample table sets out 140,000 or so distinct CDR3 sequences. The sequencing sample was made of blood T cells: a sorted CD56 or NKG2C T cell subset, CD4+ or CD8+ T cells, or bulk PBMC T cells (not recorded which). This chain links TRBV19 with TRBJ1-2; TCRdb's D call of TRBD1 is untestable without DNA. The TCR was taken from a young man in good health. This CDR3 is CASRIGQGTYGYTF.